The rows below give T cell receptor beta chains drawn from one sample of a study of technical replicates of blood from four donors. Data came from immunoSEQ multiplex PCR; TCRdb stores just in-frame clones and leaves some out. The sample gives fewer than 90,000 clones, roughly 93% of which show up once; roughly 0.25% is in the top ten. The sample taken for sequencing was T cells isolated from PBMCs. Receptor source: a human donor in good health. CDR3s include the opening cysteine and the closing phenylalanine or tryptophan. Fields, in order: D gene, V gene, clone size, J gene, CDR3 protein, CDR3 DNA. D genes are given only for firm matches. Only part of the rows carry a size: once, few, many, or a class if the clone is expanded.

>NA|TRBV27|NA|TRBJ1-1
CASSLQGNTEAFF
TGTGCCAGCAGTTTACAGGGCAACACTGAAGCTTTCTTT
>NA|TRBV6-5|NA|TRBJ2-7
CASSRTTSSYEQYF
TGTGCCAGCAGTCGGACTACTAGCTCCTACGAGCAGTACTTC
>NA|TRBV5-4|NA|TRBJ2-1
CASSFSRVNNEQFF
TGTGCCAGCAGCTTTTCGCGGGTAAACAATGAGCAGTTCTTC
>NA|TRBV6-5|NA|TRBJ1-1
CASSYNRNTEAFF
TGTGCCAGCAGTTATAACAGGAACACTGAAGCTTTCTTT
>NA|TRBV5-1|NA|TRBJ2-1
CASSYRRVSGEQFF
TGCGCCAGCAGCTACCGGCGGGTTTCGGGTGAGCAGTTCTTC
>TRBD1|TRBV27|NA|TRBJ1-4
CASSFQGAREKLFF
TGTGCCAGCAGTTTTCAGGGGGCACGAGAAAAACTGTTTTTT
>TRBD1|TRBV5-1|NA|TRBJ1-1
CASSWAGTVNTEAFF
TGCGCCAGCAGCTGGGCCGGGACAGTGAACACTGAAGCTTTCTTT
>NA|TRBV2|NA|TRBJ1-5
CASSESGADQPQHF
TGTGCCAGCAGTGAGTCAGGGGCCGATCAGCCCCAGCATTTT
>NA|TRBV7-9|NA|TRBJ1-1
CASSLARAENTEAFF
TGTGCCAGCAGCTTAGCGAGGGCGGAGAACACTGAAGCTTTCTTT
>NA|TRBV28|NA|TRBJ1-1
CASSLLGVDLNTEAFF
TGTGCCAGCAGTTTATTAGGAGTCGATTTGAACACTGAAGCTTTCTTT
>NA|TRBV6-6|NA|TRBJ1-2
CASTGNYGYTF
TGTGCCAGCACAGGGAACTATGGCTACACCTTC
>TRBD2|TRBV2|NA|TRBJ2-7
CASRDVSGGPTYEQYF
TGTGCCAGCAGAGACGTTAGCGGGGGTCCCACCTACGAGCAGTACTTC
>TRBD1|TRBV4-1|NA|TRBJ1-5
CASSLKQGEGQPQHF
TGCGCCAGCAGCCTCAAGCAGGGGGAAGGTCAGCCCCAGCATTTT
>TRBD2|TRBV6-6|NA|TRBJ2-2
CASSRTSRNTGELFF
TGTGCCAGCAGCCGGACTAGCCGGAACACCGGGGAGCTGTTTTTT
>NA|TRBV14|NA|TRBJ2-2
CASSPGPNRGTNTGELFF
TGTGCCAGCAGTCCGGGCCCGAACCGGGGGACGAACACCGGGGAGCTGTTTTTT
>TRBD2|TRBV7-9|few|TRBJ2-1
CASRSGTSSYNEQFF
TGTGCCAGCAGATCCGGGACTAGCTCCTACAATGAGCAGTTCTTC
>NA|TRBV19|NA|TRBJ2-7
CASSKGDTTSYEQYF
TGTGCCAGTAGTAAGGGGGACACCACCTCCTACGAGCAGTACTTC
>TRBD1|TRBV10-3|NA|TRBJ1-5
CAISERQGIQPQHF
TGTGCCATCAGTGAAAGACAGGGCATCCAGCCCCAGCATTTT
>NA|TRBV19|NA|TRBJ1-4
CASTRILVEGEKLFF
TGTGCCAGTACCAGAATCCTGGTTGAGGGAGAAAAACTGTTTTTT
>TRBD1|TRBV7-2|few|TRBJ1-4
CASSVGQGWGQKLFF
TGTGCCAGCAGCGTAGGACAGGGGTGGGGGCAGAAACTGTTTTTT
>TRBD1|TRBV11-1|once|TRBJ2-2
CASSYRGQYTGELFF
TGTGCCAGCAGCTACAGGGGGCAGTACACCGGGGAGCTGTTTTTT
>NA|TRBV15|NA|TRBJ2-1
CATSAYNEQFF
TGTGCCACCTCGGCCTACAATGAGCAGTTCTTC
>NA|TRBV21-1|NA|TRBJ2-1
CASSKGLTRIRSYNEQFF
TGTGCCAGCAGCAAAGGCCTGACTAGAATCAGGTCCTACAATGAGCAGTTCTTC
>NA|TRBV6-5|NA|TRBJ2-7
CASSYAKGFNEQYF
TGTGCCAGCAGTTACGCGAAGGGGTTCAACGAGCAGTACTTC
>NA|TRBV19|once|TRBJ1-5
CASSPFRGKIYQPQHF
TGTGCCAGTAGCCCCTTCAGGGGAAAAATATATCAGCCCCAGCATTTT
>TRBD2|TRBV6-5|NA|TRBJ2-1
CASSTGGNEQFF
TGTGCCAGCAGTACGGGGGGGAATGAGCAGTTCTTC
>TRBD1|TRBV11-2|NA|TRBJ2-2
CASSFGTGLPGELFF
TGTGCCAGCAGCTTCGGGACAGGGTTGCCCGGGGAGCTGTTTTTT
>NA|TRBV19|NA|TRBJ2-7
CASSGQSYEQYF
TGTGCCAGTAGTGGACAGAGCTACGAGCAGTACTTC
>NA|TRBV11-2|NA|TRBJ1-2
CASSLTGTGWGYTF
TGTGCCAGCAGCTTAACCGGGACTGGGTGGGGCTACACCTTC
>TRBD1|TRBV6-5|once|TRBJ1-2
CASSYDRANYGYTF
TGTGCCAGCAGTTACGACAGGGCAAACTATGGCTACACCTTC
>NA|TRBV4-1|NA|TRBJ2-1
CASSQVTSSYNEQFF
TGCGCCAGCAGCCAAGTCACGAGCTCCTACAATGAGCAGTTCTTC
>TRBD2|TRBV29-1|NA|TRBJ2-1
CSVPSGADNEQFF
TGCAGCGTCCCTAGCGGGGCAGACAATGAGCAGTTCTTC
>NA|TRBV30|NA|TRBJ1-1
CAWMEGSTEAFF
TGTGCCTGGATGGAGGGAAGCACTGAAGCTTTCTTT
>TRBD1|TRBV2|NA|TRBJ1-6
CASRQGPLSSYNSPLHF
TGTGCCAGCAGACAGGGGCCGCTAAGCTCCTATAATTCACCCCTCCACTTT
>NA|TRBV19|NA|TRBJ2-7
CASSIAQADEQYF
TGTGCCAGTAGTATAGCACAGGCGGACGAGCAGTACTTC
>NA|TRBV6-1|NA|TRBJ2-1
CASSVGGNEQFF
TGTGCCAGCAGTGTTGGCGGAAATGAGCAGTTCTTC
>TRBD2|TRBV5-1|NA|TRBJ2-2
CASSLVAGGSNTGELFF
TGCGCCAGCAGCTTGGTAGCGGGAGGTTCGAACACCGGGGAGCTGTTTTTT
>NA|TRBV7-2|NA|TRBJ2-1
CASRLKGLTYNEQFF
TGTGCCAGCAGACTCAAAGGACTTACCTACAATGAGCAGTTCTTC
>NA|TRBV6-6|NA|TRBJ1-2
CASSYSLDHGYTF
TGTGCCAGCAGTTACTCTCTAGACCATGGCTACACCTTC
>NA|TRBV29-1|NA|TRBJ2-6
CSVELQRSSGANVLTF
TGCAGCGTTGAACTGCAGAGGAGCTCTGGGGCCAACGTCCTGACTTTC
>NA|TRBV28|NA|TRBJ1-2
CASSSLGLTNYGYTF
TGTGCCAGCAGTTCCCTAGGTTTGACTAACTATGGCTACACCTTC
>TRBD2|TRBV19|once|TRBJ2-1
CASSLGRTSRYNEQFF
TGTGCCAGTAGCCTTGGGAGGACTAGCCGATACAATGAGCAGTTCTTC
>TRBD1|TRBV25-1|NA|TRBJ1-2
CASRIAGGSGYTF
TGTGCCAGCAGAATTGCAGGGGGCAGTGGCTACACCTTC
>NA|TRBV4-1|NA|TRBJ1-5
CASSQGHNNQPQHF
TGCGCCAGCAGCCAGGGACACAACAATCAGCCCCAGCATTTT
>TRBD1|TRBV7-6|NA|TRBJ2-6
CASSFPIRAGQGGAGANVLTF
TGTGCCAGCAGCTTCCCAATCCGAGCGGGACAGGGCGGGGCTGGGGCCAACGTCCTGACTTTC
>NA|TRBV10-3|NA|TRBJ1-2
CAISSEQGNYGYTF
TGTGCCATCAGCAGCGAACAGGGAAACTATGGCTACACCTTC
>TRBD1|TRBV2|NA|TRBJ2-2
CASSEATGSLTGELFF
TGTGCCAGCAGTGAAGCGACAGGGTCCCTAACCGGGGAGCTGTTTTTT
>NA|TRBV11-2|NA|TRBJ2-2
CASSLDSGELFF
TGTGCCAGCAGCTTAGATAGCGGGGAGCTGTTTTTT
>TRBD2|TRBV28|NA|TRBJ2-1
CASSFMGGSVDNEQFF
TGTGCCAGCAGTTTTATGGGCGGGAGCGTTGACAATGAGCAGTTCTTC
>TRBD1|TRBV29-1|NA|TRBJ1-5
CSVGTDHSNQPQHF
TGCAGCGTGGGGACAGATCATAGCAATCAGCCCCAGCATTTT
>TRBD1|TRBV5-1|NA|TRBJ2-7
CASSQVGTGVPEQYF
TGCGCCAGCAGCCAAGTAGGGACAGGGGTTCCCGAGCAGTACTTC